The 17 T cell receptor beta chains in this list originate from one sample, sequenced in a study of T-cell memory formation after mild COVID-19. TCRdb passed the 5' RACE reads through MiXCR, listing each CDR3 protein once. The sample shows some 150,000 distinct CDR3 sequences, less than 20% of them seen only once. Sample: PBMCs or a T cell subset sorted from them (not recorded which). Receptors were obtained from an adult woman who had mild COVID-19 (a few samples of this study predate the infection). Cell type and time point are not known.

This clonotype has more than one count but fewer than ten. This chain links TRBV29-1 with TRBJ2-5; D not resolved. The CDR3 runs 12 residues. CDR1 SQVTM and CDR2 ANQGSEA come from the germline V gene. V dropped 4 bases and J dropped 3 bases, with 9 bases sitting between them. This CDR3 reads CSVGLGKETQYF. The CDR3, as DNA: TGCAGCGTTGGTTTAGGAAAAGAGACCCAGTACTTC.

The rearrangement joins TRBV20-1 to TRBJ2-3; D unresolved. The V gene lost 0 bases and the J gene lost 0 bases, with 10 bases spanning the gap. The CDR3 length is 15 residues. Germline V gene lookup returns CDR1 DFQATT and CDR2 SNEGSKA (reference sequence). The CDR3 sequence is CSARDAGPSTDTQYF. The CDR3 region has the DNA TGCAGTGCTAGAGATGCCGGACCCAGCACAGATACGCAGTATTTT.

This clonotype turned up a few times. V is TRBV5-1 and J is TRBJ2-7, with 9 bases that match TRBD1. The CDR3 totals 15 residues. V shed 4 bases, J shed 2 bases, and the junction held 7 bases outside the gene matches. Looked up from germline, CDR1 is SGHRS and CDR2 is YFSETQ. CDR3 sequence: CASSQGDRETYEQYF. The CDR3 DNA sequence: TGCGCCAGCAGCCAGGGGGACAGGGAAACCTACGAGCAGTACTTC. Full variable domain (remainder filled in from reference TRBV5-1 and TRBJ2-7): KAGVTQTPRYLIKTRGQQVTLSCSPISGHRSVSWYQQTPGQGLQFLFEYFSETQRNKGNFPGRFSGRQFSNSRSEMNVSTLELGDSALYLCASSQGDRETYEQYFGPGTRLTVT.

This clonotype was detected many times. The CDR3: CASSLGDRGKLFF. The CDR3, as DNA: TGCGCCAGCAGCTTGGGCGACAGGGGAAAACTGTTTTTT. This chain joins TRBV5-1 and TRBJ1-4, with 8 bases aligning to TRBD1. With 0 bases clipped from V and 10 bases from J, the junction kept 2 bases outside the gene matches. The CDR3 is 13 amino acids. Germline V gene lookup returns CDR1 SGHRS and CDR2 YFSETQ. The full variable domain, its missing parts supplied by reference TRBV5-1 and TRBJ1-4, is KAGVTQTPRYLIKTRGQQVTLSCSPISGHRSVSWYQQTPGQGLQFLFEYFSETQRNKGNFPGRFSGRQFSNSRSEMNVSTLELGDSALYLCASSLGDRGKLFFGSGTQLSVL.

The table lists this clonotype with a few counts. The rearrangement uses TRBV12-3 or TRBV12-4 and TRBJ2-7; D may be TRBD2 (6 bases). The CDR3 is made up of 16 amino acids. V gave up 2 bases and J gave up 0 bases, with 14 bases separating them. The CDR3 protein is CASSLQPGALSYEQYF. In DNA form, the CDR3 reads TGTGCCAGCAGTTTACAGCCGGGAGCCCTCTCCTACGAGCAGTACTTC.

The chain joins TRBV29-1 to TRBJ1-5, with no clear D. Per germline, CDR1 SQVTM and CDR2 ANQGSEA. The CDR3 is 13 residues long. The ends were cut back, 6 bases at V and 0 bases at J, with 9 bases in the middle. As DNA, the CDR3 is TGCAGCGTCCTCTGGGATAGCAATCAGCCCCAGCATTTT. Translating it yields CSVLWDSNQPQHF.

CDR3 coding DNA: TGCAGTGCTGGGTCCGGTTGGGGGCTCGACGAGCAGTACTTC. It translates to CSAGSGWGLDEQYF. The chain combines TRBV20-1 with TRBJ2-7, with a weak D call TRBD1 (6 bases). Germline V gene data show CDR1 as DFQATT and CDR2 as SNEGSKA (reference sequence). V lost 5 bases to trimming and J lost 5 bases, with 19 bases between them. This CDR3 comprises 14 residues.

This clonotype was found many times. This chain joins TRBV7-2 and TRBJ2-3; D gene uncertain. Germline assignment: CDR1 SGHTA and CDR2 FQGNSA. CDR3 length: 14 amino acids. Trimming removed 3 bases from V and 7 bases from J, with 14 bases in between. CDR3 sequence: CASSLSGPPYTQYF. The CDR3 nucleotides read TGTGCCAGCAGCTTGTCCGGGCCCCCGTATACGCAGTATTTT.

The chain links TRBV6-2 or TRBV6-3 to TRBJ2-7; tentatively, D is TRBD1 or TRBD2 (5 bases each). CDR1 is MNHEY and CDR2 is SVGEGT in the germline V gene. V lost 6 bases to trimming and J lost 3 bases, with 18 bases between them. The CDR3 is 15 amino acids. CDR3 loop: CASRHLGDLNYEQYF. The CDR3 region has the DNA TGTGCCAGCAGACACCTAGGGGACCTTAACTACGAGCAGTACTTC.

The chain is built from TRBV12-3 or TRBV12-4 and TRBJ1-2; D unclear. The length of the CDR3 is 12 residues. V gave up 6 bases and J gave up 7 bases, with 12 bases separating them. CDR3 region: CASRLESSGYTF. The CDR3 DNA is TGTGCCAGCAGGCTAGAATCTAGTGGCTACACCTTC.

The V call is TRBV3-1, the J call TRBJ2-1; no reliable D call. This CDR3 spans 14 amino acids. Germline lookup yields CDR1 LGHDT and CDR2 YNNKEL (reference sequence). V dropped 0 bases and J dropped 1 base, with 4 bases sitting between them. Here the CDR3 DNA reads TGTGCCAGCAGCCAAGACGCGTCCTACAATGAGCAGTTCTTC. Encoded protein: CASSQDASYNEQFF.

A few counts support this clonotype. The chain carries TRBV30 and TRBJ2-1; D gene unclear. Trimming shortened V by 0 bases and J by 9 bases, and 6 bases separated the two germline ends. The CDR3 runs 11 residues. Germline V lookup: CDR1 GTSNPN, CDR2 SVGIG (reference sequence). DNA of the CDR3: TGTGCCTGGAGTGTATTTGGTGAGCAGTTCTTC. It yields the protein CAWSVFGEQFF.

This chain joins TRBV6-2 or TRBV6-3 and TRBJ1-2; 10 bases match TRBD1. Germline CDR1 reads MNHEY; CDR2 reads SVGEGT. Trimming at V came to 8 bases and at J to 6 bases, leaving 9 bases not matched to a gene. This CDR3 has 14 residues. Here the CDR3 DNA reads TGTGCCAGCGTACCGGGACAGGGGATTGATGGCTACACCTTC. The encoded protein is CASVPGQGIDGYTF.

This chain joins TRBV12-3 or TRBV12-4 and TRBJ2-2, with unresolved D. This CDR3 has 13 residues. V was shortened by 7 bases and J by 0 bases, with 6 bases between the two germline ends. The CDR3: CASTPPNTGELFF. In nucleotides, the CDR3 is TGTGCCAGCACCCCCCCGAACACCGGGGAGCTGTTTTTT.

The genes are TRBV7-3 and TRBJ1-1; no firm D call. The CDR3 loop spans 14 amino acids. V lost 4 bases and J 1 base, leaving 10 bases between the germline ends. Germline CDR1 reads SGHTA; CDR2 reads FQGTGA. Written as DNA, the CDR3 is TGTGCCAGCAGCTCACACCCACAGAACACTGAAGCTTTCTTT. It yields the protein CASSSHPQNTEAFF.

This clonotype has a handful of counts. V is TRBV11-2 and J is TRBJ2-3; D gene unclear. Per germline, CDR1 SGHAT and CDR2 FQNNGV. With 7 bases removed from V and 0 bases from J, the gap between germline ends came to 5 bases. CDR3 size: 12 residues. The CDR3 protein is CASTLSTDTQYF. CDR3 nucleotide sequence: TGTGCCAGCACCCTAAGCACAGATACGCAGTATTTT.

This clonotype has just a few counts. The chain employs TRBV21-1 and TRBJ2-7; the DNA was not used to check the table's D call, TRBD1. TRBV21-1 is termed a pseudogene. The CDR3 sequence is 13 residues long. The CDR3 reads CASIPGQPFQQYF. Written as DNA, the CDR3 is TGTGCCAGCATTCCCGGACAGCCATTCCAGCAGTACTTC.